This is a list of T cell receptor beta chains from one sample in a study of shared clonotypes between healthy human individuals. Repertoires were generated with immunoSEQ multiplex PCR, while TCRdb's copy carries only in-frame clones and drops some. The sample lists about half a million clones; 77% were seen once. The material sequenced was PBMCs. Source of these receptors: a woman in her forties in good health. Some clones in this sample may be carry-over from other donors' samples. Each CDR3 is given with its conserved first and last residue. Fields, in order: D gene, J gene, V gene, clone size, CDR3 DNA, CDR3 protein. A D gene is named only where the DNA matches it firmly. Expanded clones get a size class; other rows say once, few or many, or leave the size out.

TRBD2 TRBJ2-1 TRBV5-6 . TGTGCCAGCAGCTCAATCCAGCGGGAGCGGACCTACAATGAGCAGTTCTTC CASSSIQRERTYNEQFF
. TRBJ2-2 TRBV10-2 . TGCGCCAGCAGTGAGTCGACAACTCAGGGCACCGGGGAGCTGTTTTTT CASSESTTQGTGELFF
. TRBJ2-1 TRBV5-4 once TGTGCCAGCAGTTACCCTCACGGAGGTTCCTACAATGAGCAGTTCTTC CASSYPHGGSYNEQFF
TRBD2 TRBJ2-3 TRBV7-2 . TGTGCCAGCAGCTTATTCGCGGGAGGGCCGACAGATACGCAGTATTTT CASSLFAGGPTDTQYF
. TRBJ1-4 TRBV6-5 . TGTGCCACCCGACGGGGGACGTCTGAAAAACTGTTTTTT CATRRGTSEKLFF
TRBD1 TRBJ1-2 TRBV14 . TGTGCCAGCAGCCCGGGACAGGGCTATGGCTACACCTTC CASSPGQGYGYTF
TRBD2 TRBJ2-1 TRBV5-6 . TGTGCCAGCAACCAGCTAGCGGGAGGGCCGGGTGGTGAGCAGTTCTTC CASNQLAGGPGGEQFF
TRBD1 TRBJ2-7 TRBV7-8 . TGTGCCAGCAGCTTAGATCGGGGGACAGGGGAAAAGTACTTC CASSLDRGTGEKYF
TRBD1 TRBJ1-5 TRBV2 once TGTGCCAGCGCTCCCGGGACAGGGGTTGATCAGCCCCAGCATTTT CASAPGTGVDQPQHF
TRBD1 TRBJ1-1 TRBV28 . TGTGCCAGCAGTAACAGGGGGACTGAAGCTTTCTTT CASSNRGTEAFF